Shown below are 11 T cell receptor beta chains from a single sample sequenced in a study of T cells expressing NK-cell markers. TCRdb reprocessed the 5' RACE reads, with one entry per CDR3 protein and no DNA. The table lists hundreds of thousands of distinct CDR3 sequences. Sequencing used blood T cells: a sorted CD56 or NKG2C T cell subset, CD4+ or CD8+ T cells, or bulk PBMC T cells (not recorded which). The receptors originated from a man aged 18-69 years in good health.

The chain links TRBV27 to TRBJ2-7. Germline V gene sequence: CDR1 MNHEY, CDR2 SMNVEV (reference sequence). The CDR3 is 13 amino acids. CDR3 region: CASSPHQTYEQYF.

The V and J genes are TRBV20-1 and TRBJ2-1. Germline V CDR1 and CDR2: DFQATT, SNEGSKA (reference sequence). The CDR3 runs to 14 residues. CDR3 region: CSARKTAVYNEQFF.

The chain recombines TRBV19 with TRBJ2-7; TCRdb calls TRBD1, which cannot be checked without DNA. Germline values: CDR1 LNHDA, CDR2 SQIVND (reference sequence). The CDR3 spans 14 residues. The CDR3 protein is CASTLRRGHYEQYF.

The chain combines TRBV9 with TRBJ2-3; the TRBD2 assignment by TCRdb is unverifiable without DNA. Looked up from germline, CDR1 is SGDLS and CDR2 is YYNGEE. This CDR3 is built from 18 residues. The CDR3 loop reads CASSPKITSGVSTDTQYF.

V usage is TRBV9 and J usage is TRBJ1-5. CDR3 length: 13 residues. Germline CDR1 and CDR2: SGDLS and YYNGEE. The CDR3: CASSRAGNQPQHF.

The chain joins TRBV29-1 to TRBJ1-2; as DNA is missing, the TRBD1 call by TCRdb cannot be tested. The CDR3 is made up of 16 amino acids. Looked up from germline, CDR1 is SQVTM and CDR2 is ANQGSEA. The CDR3 sequence is CSVGPGAETPLYGYTF. The entire variable domain, with the rest obtained from reference TRBV29-1 and TRBJ1-2, is as follows: SAVISQKPSRDICQRGTSLTIQCQVDSQVTMMFWYRQQPGQSLTLIATANQGSEATYESGFVIDKFPISRPNLTFSTLTVSNMSPEDSSIYLCSVGPGAETPLYGYTFGSGTRLTVV.

The chain links TRBV10-3 to TRBJ2-7. CDR1 ENHRY and CDR2 SYGVKD come from the germline V gene. The length of the CDR3 is 13 residues. The CDR3 loop reads CATQGSLFYEQYF.

The chain couples TRBV6-1 to TRBJ2-7; the TCRdb call, TRBD1, lacks DNA for checking. Germline V gene data show CDR1 as MNHNS and CDR2 as SASEGT. The CDR3 spans 15 residues. The CDR3 spells CAGSLGTGHSYEQYF.

The J gene is TRBJ2-1, the V gene TRBV30; TCRdb proposes TRBD2, but this gene call is untestable without DNA. This CDR3 region has 15 residues. Germline lookup yields CDR1 GTSNPN and CDR2 SVGIG (reference sequence). This CDR3 reads CAWSVGTSGGNEQFF.

The rearrangement uses TRBV18 and TRBJ2-7; TCRdb calls TRBD1, which cannot be checked without DNA. The CDR3 covers 14 residues. In germline, CDR1 is KGHSH, CDR2 LQKENI. The CDR3 is CASSPTQGLNEQYF.

J is TRBJ2-3 and V is TRBV20-1. The V gene's germline CDR1 is DFQATT and CDR2 SNEGSKA (reference sequence). CDR3 length equals 15 residues. The CDR3 sequence is CSAGQTQSSTDTQYF.